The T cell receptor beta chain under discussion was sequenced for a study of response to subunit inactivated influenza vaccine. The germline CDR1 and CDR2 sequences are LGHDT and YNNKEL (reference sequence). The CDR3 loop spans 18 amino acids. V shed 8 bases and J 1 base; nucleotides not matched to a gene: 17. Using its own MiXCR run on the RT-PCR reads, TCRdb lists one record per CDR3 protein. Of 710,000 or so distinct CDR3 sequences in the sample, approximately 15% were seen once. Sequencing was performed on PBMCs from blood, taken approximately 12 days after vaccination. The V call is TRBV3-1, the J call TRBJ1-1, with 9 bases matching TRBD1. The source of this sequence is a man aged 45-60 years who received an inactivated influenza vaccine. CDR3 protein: CASRGLIRDRERNTEAFF. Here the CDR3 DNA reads TGTGCCAGCCGAGGGTTGATCCGGGACAGGGAACGGAACACTGAAGCTTTCTTT. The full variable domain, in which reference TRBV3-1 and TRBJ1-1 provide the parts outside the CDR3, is DTAVSQTPKYLVTQMGNDKSIKCEQNLGHDTMYWYKQDSKKFLKIMFSYNNKELIINETVPNRFSPKSPDKAHLNLHINSLELGDSAVYFCASRGLIRDRERNTEAFFGQGTRLTVV.